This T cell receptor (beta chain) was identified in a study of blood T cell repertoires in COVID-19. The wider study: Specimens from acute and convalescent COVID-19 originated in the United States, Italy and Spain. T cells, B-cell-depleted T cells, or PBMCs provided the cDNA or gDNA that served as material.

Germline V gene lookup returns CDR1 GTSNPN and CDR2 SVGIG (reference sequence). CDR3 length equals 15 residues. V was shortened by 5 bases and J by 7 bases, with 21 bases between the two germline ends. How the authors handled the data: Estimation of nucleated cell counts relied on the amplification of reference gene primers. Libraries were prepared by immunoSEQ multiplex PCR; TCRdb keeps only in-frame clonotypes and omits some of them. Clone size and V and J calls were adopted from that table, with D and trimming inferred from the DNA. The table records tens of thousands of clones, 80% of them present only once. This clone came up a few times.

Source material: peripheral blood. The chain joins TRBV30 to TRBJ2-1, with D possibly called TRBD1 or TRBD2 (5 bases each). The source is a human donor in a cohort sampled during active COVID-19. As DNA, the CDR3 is TGTGCCTGGGACTATGGCAGGGCAGTAAGGAATGAGCAGTTCTTC. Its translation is CAWDYGRAVRNEQFF.